Below, 19 T cell receptor beta chains from the same sample are listed, as sequenced in a study of T cells in Graves' hyperthyroidism and ophthalmopathy (dated by TCRdb to between 2018 and 2020). Preparation of the library involved multiplex PCR. The sequencer was an Illumina HiSeq 2000. The TCR beta CDR3 regions were amplified from RNA transcripts. The TCR CDR3 was subjected to a first round of RT-PCR using the HTBI primer set and the Qiagen OneStep RT-PCR kit. TCRdb reran the public reads through fastp at Q25 and MiXCR, keeping productive beta chains. Rows matching on CDR3 protein sequence are summarized as one entry with the most common DNA and genes. The sample table holds about 290,000 distinct CDR3 sequences, of which about an eighth were seen once. The ten largest clones represent approximately 7.8% of the sample. Sequencing input: blood. All receptors come from a woman between 25 and 40 years old with Graves' hyperthyroidism that later progressed to Graves' ophthalmopathy.

This clonotype was observed many times. CDR3 coding DNA: TGTGCCAGCTCACCCGCCGGGACAGAGAACACTGAAGCTTTCTTT. As protein: CASSPAGTENTEAFF. The chain employs TRBV18 and TRBJ1-1; 7 bases match TRBD1. The trim removed 3 bases at V and 1 base at J, leaving 5 bases unmatched. The V gene's germline CDR1 is KGHSH and CDR2 LQKENI. The CDR3 has 15 residues.

Concerning this clonotype: One junction end disagrees with the germline gene, perhaps due to a read error. The CDR3: CASGLAATARGNQPQHF. CDR3 nucleotides: TGTGCCAGCGGCTTAGCAGCTACTGCCAGGGGCAATCAGCCCCAGCATTTT. This sequence joins TRBV7-8 and TRBJ1-5, with a possible D match to TRBD1 (5 bases). The CDR3 runs 17 residues. Germline assignment: CDR1 SGHVS and CDR2 FQNEAQ.

This clonotype was counted ten times or more. The chain couples TRBV12-3 or TRBV12-4 to TRBJ1-1; D not certain. The CDR3 covers 13 residues. Trimming pared 3 bases from V and 5 bases from J, leaving 10 bases between. CDR3 in amino acids: CASSFGGRTEAFF. The CDR3 DNA is TGTGCCAGCAGTTTTGGAGGTCGGACTGAAGCTTTCTTT.

The V call is TRBV28, the J call TRBJ2-7; the D call may be TRBD1 or TRBD2 (5 bases each). CDR3 length equals 15 residues. Germline V gene data show CDR1 as MDHEN and CDR2 as SYDVKM. The V and J ends lost 4 bases and 2 bases respectively, with 15 bases between them. CDR3 nucleotide sequence: TGTGCCAGCAGTTCCTACTTAGAGGGGCCCTACGAGCAGTACTTC. It yields the protein CASSSYLEGPYEQYF.

At least ten counts were recorded for this clonotype. The chain combines TRBV6-5 with TRBJ2-3, with TRBD1 matching 7 bases. CDR3 length: 16 amino acids. The V gene end was trimmed by 2 bases and the J gene end by 4 bases; junction bases not matched to a gene: 9. Germline-derived CDR1 and CDR2 are MNHEY and SVGAGI. CDR3 nucleotides: TGTGCCAGCAGTTACCCCCGGGACAGTTGGCCAGATACGCAGTATTTT. Its translation: CASSYPRDSWPDTQYF.

The sample holds many counts of this clonotype. The J gene is TRBJ2-1, the V gene TRBV28; no definite D call. CDR3 size: 13 residues. The V gene's germline CDR1 is MDHEN and CDR2 SYDVKM. The V and J ends lost 3 bases and 4 bases respectively, with 7 bases between them. In DNA form, the CDR3 reads TGTGCCAGCAGTTTCGGCGGATACAATGAGCAGTTCTTC. Its translation: CASSFGGYNEQFF.

This clonotype came up many times. The J gene is TRBJ2-1, the V gene TRBV7-6, with D possibly TRBD2 on 5 matching bases. Germline CDR1 SGHVS, CDR2 FNYEAQ. CDR3 length equals 15 residues. Trimming shortened V by 6 bases and J by 4 bases, and 16 bases separated the two germline ends. The CDR3 nucleotides read TGTGCCAGCAGTCCATACAGCGGCCCTTACAATGAGCAGTTCTTC. Amino acids: CASSPYSGPYNEQFF.

This clonotype was counted ten times or more. This chain links TRBV11-2 with TRBJ2-2; perhaps D is TRBD1 or TRBD2 (5 bases each). The CDR3 extends over 12 amino acids. CDR1 is SGHAT and CDR2 is FQNNGV in the germline V gene. The V and J ends lost 8 bases and 12 bases respectively, with 16 bases between them. CDR3 protein: CASFSVGDQLFF. The DNA of the CDR3 is TGTGCCAGCTTCTCTGTGGGGGACCAGCTGTTTTTT.

This clonotype was observed at least ten times. V usage is TRBV28 and J usage is TRBJ2-5, with D possibly matching TRBD2 (5 bases). V shed 10 bases and J shed 5 bases, with 14 bases lying between them. CDR1 MDHEN and CDR2 SYDVKM come from the germline V gene. There are 12 residues in the CDR3. CDR3 sequence: CATSGPGETQYF. CDR3 sequence (DNA): TGTGCCACCTCGGGCCCGGGGGAGACCCAGTACTTC.

This clonotype was seen repeatedly, ten times or more. The genes are TRBV28 and TRBJ2-7, with D uncertain. CDR1 and CDR2 from the germline V gene are MDHEN and SYDVKM. V lost 6 bases and J lost 4, with 4 bases in between. The CDR3 is 10 amino acids. The DNA of the CDR3 is TGTGCCAGCAGCCATTACGAGCAGTACTTC. Translation: CASSHYEQYF.

As for this clonotype: Just one base apart from a much larger clone, this may be a read error. The CDR3 does not close with the conserved phenylalanine or tryptophan, likely indicating a read error. The V call is TRBV15, the J call TRBJ2-5; 11 bases match TRBD2. CDR1 and CDR2 from the germline V gene are LNHNV and YYDKDF (reference sequence). The CDR3 extends over 18 amino acids. The ends lost 0 bases at V and 2 bases at J; junction bases unmatched: 8. The DNA for the CDR3 is TGTGCCACCAGCAGAGAAGGGGGGGGACTAGCGGCACAAGAGACCCAGTACTCC. Its protein product is CATSREGGGLAAQETQYS.

V is TRBV11-2 and J is TRBJ2-3; D might be TRBD1 (6 bases). V was trimmed by 2 bases and J by 1 base, leaving 13 bases between them. CDR3 length: 16 residues. Germline CDR1 is SGHAT and CDR2 is FQNNGV. The CDR3 coding sequence is TGTGCCAGCAGCTTAACAGGGTTATGGGGCACAGATACGCAGTATTTT. It codes for CASSLTGLWGTDTQYF.

The chain couples TRBV4-1 to TRBJ2-3, with D possibly being TRBD1 (6 bases). V lost 0 bases, J lost 5 bases, and 21 bases lay in between. CDR1 is MGHRA and CDR2 is YSYEKL in the germline V gene. There are 18 residues in the CDR3. The CDR3 is CASSQDKTPGDQQDTQYF. CDR3 coding DNA: TGCGCCAGCAGCCAAGACAAGACCCCAGGGGACCAACAAGATACGCAGTATTTT.

This clonotype was observed at least ten times. The rearrangement joins TRBV28 to TRBJ2-7; the D is unclear. This CDR3 is built from 16 residues. In germline, CDR1 is MDHEN, CDR2 SYDVKM. The V end was cut by 7 bases, the J end by 0 bases, with 19 bases between. This chain's CDR3 is CASNFIYSRSSYEQYF. The DNA of the CDR3 is TGTGCCAGCAATTTTATTTACTCCAGGAGCTCCTACGAGCAGTACTTC.

The chain has TRBV9 and TRBJ1-1; D unresolved. Germline V gene lookup returns CDR1 SGDLS and CDR2 YYNGEE. The CDR3 contains 14 residues. V was trimmed by 0 bases and J by 1 base, leaving 7 bases between them. Here the CDR3 reads CASSVGPQNTEAFF. In DNA form, the CDR3 reads TGTGCCAGCAGCGTAGGCCCACAGAACACTGAAGCTTTCTTT.

This clonotype was picked up many times. The rearrangement links TRBV3-1 to TRBJ2-1; 7 positions agree with TRBD2. V shed 3 bases and J 5 bases; nucleotides not matched to a gene: 16. The germline gives CDR1 LGHDT, CDR2 YNNKEL (reference sequence). This CDR3 is 18 amino acids long. As DNA, the CDR3 is TGTGCCAGCAGCCAGATCGCTGGGGCGGGAGAAAGTGACAATGAGCAGTTCTTC. Translated: CASSQIAGAGESDNEQFF.

This clonotype was detected many times. The V call is TRBV6-2 or TRBV6-3, the J call TRBJ2-5; perhaps TRBD1 as D (5 bases). V was shortened by 4 bases and J by 3 bases, with 18 bases between the two germline ends. This CDR3 region has 16 residues. CDR1 and CDR2 (germline): MNHEY, SVGEGT. Here the CDR3 reads CASSSLSQGREETQYF. CDR3 bases: TGTGCCAGCAGTTCCCTATCTCAGGGCAGGGAAGAGACCCAGTACTTC.

This clonotype appeared many times. The rearrangement uses TRBV2 and TRBJ2-1; weak D call: TRBD1 (7 bases). The germline V gene encodes CDR1 SNHLY and CDR2 FYNNEI. The CDR3 consists of 14 residues. V lost 4 bases to trimming and J lost 9 bases, with 16 bases between them. The CDR3 spells CASSGQGAGGEQFF. In nucleotides, the CDR3 is TGTGCCAGCAGTGGACAGGGTGCCGGGGGTGAGCAGTTCTTC.

This clonotype was seen many times. V is TRBV12-3 or TRBV12-4 and J is TRBJ2-7; D is possibly TRBD2 (5 bases). The CDR3 length is 12 residues. V lost 4 bases and J lost 3, with 7 bases in between. CDR3 region: CASSSDYYEQYF. In DNA form, the CDR3 reads TGTGCCAGCAGTTCTGACTACTACGAGCAGTACTTC.